A single sample gave rise to the 27 T cell receptor beta chains below, sequenced in a study of blood T cell repertoires in COVID-19. Using immunoSEQ multiplex PCR, the repertoire was profiled, and TCRdb retains in-frame clones only, with some absent. Of about 180,000 clones detected, approximately 89% appear once; the ten largest clones hold 6.2%. Sequences were obtained from PBMCs or T cells enriched from blood (not recorded which). These receptors were taken from a man aged 35-49 years who had recovered from COVID-19.

V usage is TRBV11-1 and J usage is TRBJ1-2; 9 positions match TRBD1. CDR3 size: 14 residues. Germline V lookup: CDR1 SGHAT, CDR2 FQDESV (reference sequence). Losses at the gene ends were 5 bases for V and 1 base for J; bases not matched to a gene: 2. The CDR3 DNA is TGTGCCAGCAGCCCGACAGGGGGTAACTATGGCTACACCTTC. Protein: CASSPTGGNYGYTF.

The chain has TRBV10-1 and TRBJ2-2; D is unclear. CDR3 length equals 14 residues. With 3 bases removed from V and 3 bases from J, the gap between germline ends came to 8 bases. Per germline, CDR1 WNHNN and CDR2 SYGVQD (reference sequence). CDR3 nucleotide sequence: TGCGCCAGCAGTGATTCAGGCTACACCGGGGAGCTGTTTTTT. This encodes CASSDSGYTGELFF.

The chain couples TRBV7-2 to TRBJ2-4, with D unresolved. Deletions cut 5 bases from V and 6 bases from J, with 11 bases between. CDR1 and CDR2 from the germline V gene are SGHTA and FQGNSA. The CDR3 contains 13 residues. The CDR3 DNA reads TGTGCCAGCAGCCCTTCGAACGGAAACATTCAGTACTTC. Amino acid sequence: CASSPSNGNIQYF.

The chain couples TRBV5-6 to TRBJ2-3; D may be TRBD1 (6 bases). The germline V gene has CDR1 SGHDT and CDR2 YYEEEE. The CDR3 is 14 amino acids. The V gene lost 4 bases and the J gene lost 2 bases, with 11 bases spanning the gap. The CDR3 here is CASSHRADTDTQYF. The CDR3 DNA reads as TGTGCCAGCAGCCACAGGGCTGACACAGATACGCAGTATTTT.

This clone appeared a single time. The chain carries TRBV19 and TRBJ1-4, with D possibly matching TRBD1 (5 bases). The length of the CDR3 is 15 residues. Germline CDR1 is LNHDA and CDR2 is SQIVND (reference sequence). V dropped 6 bases and J dropped 8 bases, with 19 bases sitting between them. CDR3 sequence (DNA): TGTGCCAGTAGGCCACTAGGGGAGGGCCCCGAAAAACTGTTTTTT. It specifies CASRPLGEGPEKLFF. The whole variable domain, filled in from reference TRBV19 and TRBJ1-4, reads DGGITQSPKYLFRKEGQNVTLSCEQNLNHDAMYWYRQDPGQGLRLIYYSQIVNDFQKGDIAEGYSVSREKKESFPLTVTSAQKNPTAFYLCASRPLGEGPEKLFFGSGTQLSVL.

The chain combines TRBV30 with TRBJ2-7; no clear D gene. Per germline, CDR1 GTSNPN and CDR2 SVGIG (reference sequence). The CDR3 consists of 13 residues. V lost 6 bases and J lost 4, with 16 bases in between. In DNA form, the CDR3 reads TGTGCCTGTAACAGCCAGAGCATGTACGAGCAGTACTTC. Translating it yields CACNSQSMYEQYF.

CDR3 bases: TGCGCCAGCACCCCGGGACAGCCGACGACCTATGGCTACACCTTC. This sequence encodes CASTPGQPTTYGYTF. V usage is TRBV5-1 and J usage is TRBJ1-2, with 7 bases aligning to TRBD1. V was pared by 6 bases and J by 4 bases, with 12 bases of the junction left unmatched. This CDR3 is built from 15 residues. CDR1 and CDR2 from the germline V gene are SGHRS and YFSETQ.

This clone was seen once. The J gene is TRBJ1-5, the V gene TRBV28, with unresolved D. From germline, CDR1 is MDHEN and CDR2 SYDVKM. V shed 5 bases and J shed 2 bases, with 13 bases lying between them. The CDR3 is 15 amino acids. DNA for the CDR3: TGTGCCAGCAGTCCTATCGATAATGGCAATCAGCCCCAGCATTTT. Its translation: CASSPIDNGNQPQHF.

The chain combines TRBV4-1 with TRBJ1-6; D is undetermined. With 1 base removed from V and 4 bases from J, the gap between germline ends came to 8 bases. CDR3 length: 15 amino acids. Germline CDR1 is MGHRA and CDR2 is YSYEKL. The CDR3 spells CASSQAELYNSPLHF. The CDR3 DNA reads as TGCGCCAGCAGCCAAGCGGAGCTTTATAATTCACCCCTCCACTTT.

The chain recombines TRBV28 with TRBJ2-5; 8 bases are shared with TRBD1. V was pared by 5 bases and J by 2 bases, with 4 bases of the junction left unmatched. This CDR3 region has 14 residues. CDR1 and CDR2 (germline): MDHEN, SYDVKM. CDR3 in amino acids: CASSPRTGQETQYF. DNA of the CDR3: TGTGCCAGCAGTCCTCGGACAGGGCAAGAGACCCAGTACTTC.

V and J are TRBV18 and TRBJ2-7, with 7 bases identical to TRBD1. Germline CDR1 and CDR2: KGHSH and LQKENI. The CDR3 is 16 amino acids. Losses at the gene ends were 3 bases for V and 0 bases for J; bases not matched to a gene: 8. The CDR3 coding sequence is TGTGCCAGCTCACCTTTTCAGACAGGGACCTCCTACGAGCAGTACTTC. Protein product: CASSPFQTGTSYEQYF.

The chain is built from TRBV11-3 and TRBJ1-1; 7 bases are shared with TRBD1. The CDR3 length is 17 residues. The germline V gene encodes CDR1 SGHNT and CDR2 YENEEA. With 1 base clipped from V and 2 bases from J, the junction kept 10 bases outside the gene matches. DNA of the CDR3: TGTGCCAGCAGCTTAGGGAGGTGGGACAGTGAAAACACTGAAGCTTTCTTT. It encodes CASSLGRWDSENTEAFF.

V and J are TRBV28 and TRBJ2-5; 7 nucleotides agree with TRBD1. The germline V gene encodes CDR1 MDHEN and CDR2 SYDVKM. The CDR3 totals 15 residues. The junction had 9 bases not matched to a gene; V was cut back by 6 bases and J by 2 bases. CDR3 coding DNA: TGTGCCAGCAGCGGGACGACAGGGTGGCAAGAGACCCAGTACTTC. This translates into CASSGTTGWQETQYF. The whole variable domain, remainder taken from reference TRBV28 and TRBJ2-5, is DVKVTQSSRYLVKRTGEKVFLECVQDMDHENMFWYRQDPGLGLRLIYFSYDVKMKEKGDIPEGYSVSREKKERFSLILESASTNQTSMYLCASSGTTGWQETQYFGPGTRLLVL.

The chain carries TRBV4-2 and TRBJ1-5; unclear D gene. Germline V gene data show CDR1 as LGHNA and CDR2 as YNFKEQ. The CDR3 consists of 14 residues. Trimming cost V 0 bases and J 4 bases, with 7 bases left between them. CDR3 coding DNA: TGTGCCAGCAGCCAAGATCCGGGGAATCAGCCCCAGCATTTT. Amino acid sequence: CASSQDPGNQPQHF.

J is TRBJ2-2 and V is TRBV28, with D possibly TRBD2 on 5 matching bases. Germline-derived CDR1 and CDR2 are MDHEN and SYDVKM. V was clipped by 5 bases and J by 6 bases, with 10 bases between them. The CDR3 sequence is 13 residues long. CDR3 sequence (DNA): TGTGCCAGCAGTCCTGAGGGATCCGGGGAGCTGTTTTTT. It encodes CASSPEGSGELFF. Looking up the rest from reference TRBV28 and TRBJ2-2 gives the full variable domain: DVKVTQSSRYLVKRTGEKVFLECVQDMDHENMFWYRQDPGLGLRLIYFSYDVKMKEKGDIPEGYSVSREKKERFSLILESASTNQTSMYLCASSPEGSGELFFGEGSRLTVL.

The gene calls are TRBV6-6 and TRBJ1-1; TRBD1 agrees at 9 bases. The CDR3 contains 17 residues. V lost 5 bases to trimming and J lost 5 bases; unmatched junction nucleotides: 15. The germline gives CDR1 MNHNY, CDR2 SVGAGI (reference sequence). The CDR3 bases are TGTGCCAGCAGTCTTACCAGAATCGACAGGGGGGGAACTGAAGCTTTCTTT. Its translation: CASSLTRIDRGGTEAFF.

CDR3 amino acids: CASSLGAGLGDEQYF. The CDR3 DNA reads as TGTGCCAGCAGCTTAGGGGCAGGGTTAGGCGACGAGCAGTACTTC. V usage is TRBV11-2 and J usage is TRBJ2-7, with D tentatively TRBD1 (5 bases). Trimming left V 1 base short and J 5 bases short, with 15 bases between. The CDR3 length is 15 residues. Germline V gene data show CDR1 as SGHAT and CDR2 as FQNNGV.

The chain carries TRBV28 and TRBJ1-4; perhaps TRBD1 as D (6 bases). Deletions cut 4 bases from V and 5 bases from J, with 8 bases between. The CDR3 sequence is 13 residues long. Per the germline V gene, CDR1 is MDHEN and CDR2 is SYDVKM. In nucleotides, the CDR3 is TGTGCCAGCAGTTACACAGGGAATGAAAAACTGTTTTTT. Protein: CASSYTGNEKLFF.

This clone was observed a single time. This rearrangement joins TRBV13 to TRBJ1-1; D is possibly TRBD1 (6 bases). The germline V gene has CDR1 PRHDT and CDR2 FYEKMQ (reference sequence). The CDR3 spans 14 residues. V was cut by 3 bases and J by 2 bases, with 10 bases left in between. CDR3 DNA sequence: TGTGCCAGCAGCTTCGGACAGCGAAACACTGAAGCTTTCTTT. This sequence encodes CASSFGQRNTEAFF.

The chain carries TRBV10-3 and TRBJ1-2; D possibly corresponds to TRBD1 (5 bases). Germline V gene data show CDR1 as ENHRY and CDR2 as SYGVKD. The CDR3 consists of 17 residues. Trimming took 0 bases from V and 0 from J, leaving 14 bases between them. CDR3 DNA sequence: TGTGCCATCAGTGAGTCAAGCGGCGGGGACGCTAACTATGGCTACACCTTC. It yields the protein CAISESSGGDANYGYTF.

The V and J genes are TRBV5-8 and TRBJ2-3; 12 bases map to TRBD2. The germline CDR1 and CDR2 sequences are SGHTS and YDEGEE. V was clipped by 0 bases and J by 4 bases; unmatched bases: 0. The CDR3 is 15 residues long. In DNA form, the CDR3 reads TGTGCCAGCAGCTTGGGACTAGCGGGAGCAGATACGCAGTATTTT. Translated: CASSLGLAGADTQYF.

This clone is a singleton in its sample. The V call is TRBV20-1, the J call TRBJ1-1, with TRBD1 identical over 8 bases. Trimming at V came to 3 bases and at J to 4 bases, leaving 13 bases not matched to a gene. The CDR3 totals 16 residues. Germline CDR1 is DFQATT and CDR2 is SNEGSKA (reference sequence). In DNA form, the CDR3 reads TGCAGTGCTAGTCAGGGGGCGATTGGTTCCTCCACTGAAGCTTTCTTT. It translates to CSASQGAIGSSTEAFF.

The chain combines TRBV12-5 with TRBJ2-1; 9 nucleotides line up with TRBD2. Germline-derived CDR1 and CDR2 are LGHNT and FRNRAP. The CDR3 length is 15 residues. The V and J ends lost 5 bases and 6 bases, in that order; junction bases with no gene match: 8. The CDR3 DNA reads as TGTGCTAGTGGTCTCCTTGGCGGGAGGGCCAATGAGCAGTTCTTC. This codes for CASGLLGGRANEQFF.

J is TRBJ1-2 and V is TRBV6-5; a weak D match, TRBD1 (5 bases). Germline lookup yields CDR1 MNHEY and CDR2 SVGAGI. The CDR3 is made up of 11 amino acids. Trimming took off 6 bases at V and 5 bases at J, with 7 bases between the two ends. The CDR3 nucleotides are TGTGCCAGCAGGCAGGGATATGGCTACACCTTC. Protein sequence: CASRQGYGYTF.

The CDR3: CASSSPSGLAGEQFF. The DNA for the CDR3 is TGTGCCAGCAGCTCCCCCTCTGGGCTAGCGGGTGAGCAGTTCTTC. The chain carries TRBV5-4 and TRBJ2-1, with 8 positions matching TRBD2. The CDR3 runs 15 residues. V trimming: 3 bases; J trimming: 9 bases; junction bases outside the gene matches: 11. The germline gives CDR1 SGHNT, CDR2 YYREEE (reference sequence).

The chain links TRBV28 to TRBJ1-5; D is ambiguous. This CDR3 contains 15 residues. The germline CDR1 and CDR2 sequences are MDHEN and SYDVKM. V was cut by 2 bases and J by 5 bases, with 13 bases left in between. The CDR3 here is CASSLPSRSDQPQHF. CDR3 bases: TGTGCCAGCAGTTTACCCTCCCGCTCGGATCAGCCCCAGCATTTT.

The V and J genes are TRBV2 and TRBJ2-1; TRBD2 is a possible D gene (6 bases). The germline V gene encodes CDR1 SNHLY and CDR2 FYNNEI. The V end lost 2 bases, the J end lost 3 bases, and 14 bases lay between the germline ends. The CDR3 sequence is 16 residues long. The CDR3 spells CASSETTGTYYNEQFF. In DNA form, the CDR3 reads TGTGCCAGCAGTGAAACAACCGGGACTTACTACAATGAGCAGTTCTTC.